The 12 T cell receptor beta chains presented below share a single source sample, sequenced in a study of sequential checkpoint blockade in melanoma. Treatment of the sample: randomized to nivolumab then ipilimumab (arm A) or the reverse (arm B). Sequencing was performed with immunoSEQ multiplex PCR; in TCRdb, only in-frame clones are kept and a portion is missing. The data show about 38,000 clones, roughly 84% seen once. Sequencing used CD8+ T cells sorted from blood (inferred from file names), obtained from a patient given nivolumab and ipilimumab in sequence. The receptors were gathered from a human donor with melanoma.

This chain uses TRBV29-1 with TRBJ2-1, with 9 bases that match TRBD2. The V segment lost 2 bases and the J segment 3 bases; nucleotides outside the gene matches: 5. The CDR3 runs to 15 residues. Germline V gene lookup returns CDR1 SQVTM and CDR2 ANQGSEA. For the CDR3, the DNA is TGCAGCGTTGAATGGGCTAGCGGGGTCTACAATGAGCAGTTCTTC. The encoded protein is CSVEWASGVYNEQFF.

This chain uses TRBV27 with TRBJ1-2; 8 bases fit TRBD1. The CDR3 loop spans 12 amino acids. V was pared by 6 bases and J by 8 bases, with 5 bases of the junction left unmatched. Looked up from germline, CDR1 is MNHEY and CDR2 is SMNVEV (reference sequence). The CDR3 DNA is TGTGCCAGCAGGACAGGGGTGCGAGGCTACACCTTC. Translating gives CASRTGVRGYTF.

V usage is TRBV4-1 and J usage is TRBJ2-7; no firm D call. CDR3 length: 13 residues. The V gene's germline CDR1 is MGHRA and CDR2 YSYEKL. V was pared by 0 bases and J by 4 bases, with 7 bases between. This CDR3 is CASSQDHGYEQYF. CDR3 DNA sequence: TGCGCCAGCAGCCAAGATCACGGTTACGAGCAGTACTTC.

This clone appeared a few times. V gene TRBV7-6 combines with J gene TRBJ2-3, with 11 bases fitting TRBD2. The CDR3 consists of 16 residues. The germline gives CDR1 SGHVS, CDR2 FNYEAQ. J lost 2 bases, V lost 6 bases, and 7 bases had no gene match. DNA of the CDR3: TGTGCCAGCAGTATAGGGACTAGCGGTTACACAGATACGCAGTATTTT. It translates to CASSIGTSGYTDTQYF.

The chain links TRBV28 to TRBJ2-5; TRBD2 might be the D (5 bases). This CDR3 is 14 amino acids long. The germline CDR1 and CDR2 sequences are MDHEN and SYDVKM. Trimming cost V 6 bases and J 1 base, with 12 bases left between them. The CDR3 nucleotides read TGTGCCAGCAGGGACTTATACATCCAAGAGACCCAGTACTTC. Its protein product is CASRDLYIQETQYF.

V is TRBV27 and J is TRBJ1-5, with D tentatively TRBD1 (6 bases). The V and J ends lost 5 bases and 1 base respectively, with 18 bases between them. The CDR3 loop spans 17 amino acids. The germline CDR1 and CDR2 sequences are MNHEY and SMNVEV (reference sequence). The CDR3 sequence: CASSLWGGLGSNQPQHF. The CDR3 DNA reads as TGTGCCAGCAGTCTGTGGGGGGGGCTGGGAAGCAATCAGCCCCAGCATTTT.

This rearrangement joins TRBV7-9 to TRBJ1-2; TRBD1 aligns across 8 bases. V shed 5 bases, J shed 3 bases, and the junction held 11 bases outside the gene matches. In germline, CDR1 is SEHNR, CDR2 FQNEAQ (reference sequence). This CDR3 region has 16 residues. The CDR3 coding sequence is TGTGCCAGCAGCCCTGCGACAGGGGCGCTTTACTATGGCTACACCTTC. Protein product: CASSPATGALYYGYTF. Combining the CDR3 with reference TRBV7-9 and TRBJ1-2 gives the whole variable domain DTGVSQNPRHKITKRGQNVTFRCDPISEHNRLYWYRQTLGQGPEFLTYFQNEAQLEKSRLLSDRFSAERPKGSFSTLEIQRTEQGDSAMYLCASSPATGALYYGYTFGSGTRLTVV.

This chain uses TRBV7-2 with TRBJ2-1; TRBD1 might be the D (5 bases). Germline lookup yields CDR1 SGHTA and CDR2 FQGNSA. V was shortened by 2 bases and J by 2 bases, with 22 bases between the two germline ends. This CDR3 has 19 residues. CDR3 protein: CASSLSKGAFKTTYNEQFF. CDR3 sequence (DNA): TGTGCCAGCAGCTTATCAAAAGGGGCCTTCAAGACCACCTACAATGAGCAGTTCTTC.

The DNA for the CDR3 is TGTGCCAGTAGTTGGGACAGCCGAACCTACGAGCAGTACTTC. Translated: CASSWDSRTYEQYF. The V call is TRBV19, the J call TRBJ2-7; 7 positions agree with TRBD1. The junction had 6 bases not matched to a gene; V was cut back by 5 bases and J by 2 bases. This CDR3 has 14 residues. Germline V CDR1 and CDR2: LNHDA, SQIVND (reference sequence).

This clone was recorded once. V gene TRBV7-6 combines with J gene TRBJ1-1; D perhaps matches TRBD1 (5 bases). In germline, CDR1 is SGHVS, CDR2 FNYEAQ. V dropped 1 base and J dropped 3 bases, with 9 bases sitting between them. This CDR3 is 14 amino acids long. The CDR3 loop reads CASSLGQGDTEAFF. Written as DNA, the CDR3 is TGTGCCAGCAGCTTAGGGCAGGGTGACACTGAAGCTTTCTTT.

The CDR3 is CASSVETGTDTQYF. Written as DNA, the CDR3 is TGTGCCAGCAGCGTAGAAACAGGCACAGATACGCAGTATTTT. The chain recombines TRBV9 with TRBJ2-3, with D hard to call. The germline gives CDR1 SGDLS, CDR2 YYNGEE. The CDR3 totals 14 residues. The V and J ends lost 0 bases and 1 base respectively, with 6 bases between them.

The chain employs TRBV27 and TRBJ2-3; unclear D gene. The V end lost 3 bases, the J end lost 4 bases, and 8 bases lay between the germline ends. This CDR3 is 13 amino acids long. Germline V gene data show CDR1 as MNHEY and CDR2 as SMNVEV (reference sequence). The CDR3 nucleotides are TGTGCCAGCAGTTTCGGTTCCCCAGATACGCAGTATTTT. Encoded protein: CASSFGSPDTQYF.